The 22 T cell receptor beta chains reported below all come from one sample, sequenced in a study of T-cell reconstitution after alpha-beta-depleted transplantation in children. Preparation of the TCRbeta library used unique molecular identifiers. TCRdb called the PCR reads again in MiXCR, with one record for every CDR3 protein. Of 140,000 to 150,000 distinct CDR3 sequences in the sample, 8% to 10% were seen once. The specimen comprised PBMCs, mostly from graft donor cells, sampled 180 days after TCRalphabeta/CD19-depleted stem cell transplant. The source of these receptors is a female patient aged 2-9 years who had a stem cell transplant for congenital amegakaryocytic thrombocytopenia, so the T cells may come from the graft donor.

This clonotype was observed many times. The rearrangement uses TRBV20-1 and TRBJ1-2; 9 bases fit TRBD1. Germline trimming cut 3 bases from V and 7 bases from J; bases unmatched to any gene: 6. This CDR3 region has 13 residues. The V gene's germline CDR1 is DFQATT and CDR2 SNEGSKA (reference sequence). CDR3 coding DNA: TGCAGTGCTAGGACCGGGACAGGGTCTGGCTACACCTTC. Translation gives CSARTGTGSGYTF.

In this sample, this clonotype turned up many times. The CDR3 spells CASSLTGKVNYGYTF. The DNA of the CDR3 is TGTGCCAGCAGCCTGACAGGGAAAGTAAACTATGGCTACACCTTC. The chain is built from TRBV12-3 or TRBV12-4 and TRBJ1-2, with TRBD1 matching 7 bases. The CDR3 spans 15 residues. Germline trimming cut 6 bases from V and 2 bases from J; bases unmatched to any gene: 9.

This clonotype has at least ten counts. Here the CDR3 DNA reads TGTGCCGCGGGTGGGAGGTGGGCTTTCTTT. As protein: CAAGGRWAFF. This chain uses TRBV10-3 with TRBJ1-1; D unresolved. Germline CDR1 ENHRY, CDR2 SYGVKD. The CDR3 is made up of 10 amino acids. V was shortened by 11 bases and J by 11 bases, with 15 bases between the two germline ends.

The sample holds many counts of this clonotype. V usage is TRBV11-2 and J usage is TRBJ2-7; 9 bases agree with TRBD1. The CDR3 has 15 amino acids. Losses at the gene ends were 5 bases for V and 4 bases for J; bases not matched to a gene: 9. CDR1 and CDR2 (germline): SGHAT, FQNNGV. CDR3 protein: CASSPMGTGLYEQYF. The DNA for the CDR3 is TGTGCCAGCAGCCCAATGGGGACAGGGTTATACGAGCAGTACTTC.

This clonotype was observed at least ten times. The chain carries TRBV5-4 and TRBJ1-1, with 7 bases that match TRBD1. V was clipped by 4 bases and J by 5 bases; unmatched bases: 8. The germline V gene encodes CDR1 SGHNT and CDR2 YYREEE (reference sequence). This CDR3 has 14 residues. CDR3 region: CASSVQQGRTEAFF. As DNA, the CDR3 is TGTGCCAGCAGCGTCCAACAGGGGAGAACTGAAGCTTTCTTT.

This clonotype was observed many times. The chain employs TRBV7-8 and TRBJ2-5; weak D call: TRBD2 (6 bases). The ends were cut back, 4 bases at V and 0 bases at J, with 9 bases in the middle. Germline loops: CDR1 SGHVS, CDR2 FQNEAQ. The CDR3 spans 14 residues. In DNA form, the CDR3 reads TGTGCCAGCAGCTCCCGGGACTACCAAGAGACCCAGTACTTC. The encoded protein is CASSSRDYQETQYF. Based on the CDR3 plus reference TRBV7-8 and TRBJ2-5, the full variable domain is GAGVSQSPRYKVAKRGQDVALRCDPISGHVSLFWYQQALGQGPEFLTYFQNEAQLDKSGLPSDRFFAERPEGSVSTLKIQRTQQEDSAVYLCASSSRDYQETQYFGPGTRLLVL.

This clonotype was picked up a small number of times. V is TRBV4-2 and J is TRBJ1-2, with 7 bases that match TRBD1. J gave up 2 bases and V 0 bases, and 3 bases lay outside the gene matches. The CDR3 is made up of 15 amino acids. Germline V gene lookup returns CDR1 LGHNA and CDR2 YNFKEQ. The CDR3 spells CASSQETGPNYGYTF. The CDR3 nucleotides read TGTGCCAGCAGCCAAGAGACAGGGCCCAACTATGGCTACACCTTC.

The table lists this clonotype with many counts. The rearrangement uses TRBV5-1 and TRBJ1-2, with D unresolved. The V end was cut by 0 bases, the J end by 4 bases, with 10 bases between. CDR1 is SGHRS and CDR2 is YFSETQ in the germline V gene. CDR3 length: 14 residues. Written as DNA, the CDR3 is TGCGCCAGCAGCTTGGGATCAGTTGTCTATGGCTACACCTTC. It encodes CASSLGSVVYGYTF.

This clonotype has ten or more counts. V is TRBV27 and J is TRBJ2-1; D remains unclear. Looked up from germline, CDR1 is MNHEY and CDR2 is SMNVEV (reference sequence). Trimming took 10 bases from V and 3 from J, leaving 7 bases between them. This CDR3 spans 11 amino acids. The CDR3: CATRIYNEQFF. CDR3 nucleotides: TGTGCCACCAGGATCTACAATGAGCAGTTCTTC.

This clonotype was found a few times. Written as DNA, the CDR3 is TGTGCCAGCAGTATTCTGGGGAGGGTTTCCTCCTACGAGCAGTACTTC. This translates into CASSILGRVSSYEQYF. The gene calls are TRBV6-1 and TRBJ2-7; TRBD2 matches 7 bases. Trimming took 5 bases from V and 0 from J; bases not matched to a gene: 10. The germline CDR1 and CDR2 sequences are MNHNS and SASEGT. CDR3 length: 16 amino acids.

This clonotype was picked up many times. The V gene is TRBV5-4, the J gene TRBJ2-3, with 8 positions matching TRBD2. The CDR3 totals 15 residues. Germline CDR1 SGHNT, CDR2 YYREEE (reference sequence). The J segment lost 3 bases and the V segment lost 4 bases, leaving 7 bases of the junction unmatched. The CDR3 DNA sequence: TGTGCCAGCAGCCCGACCGGGGGGGAAACAGATACGCAGTATTTT. Translated, it gives CASSPTGGETDTQYF.

This clonotype was recorded many times. This rearrangement joins TRBV12-3 or TRBV12-4 to TRBJ1-4; possible D gene TRBD1, 5 bases. Trimming removed 3 bases from V and 4 bases from J, with 9 bases in between. The CDR3 totals 14 residues. CDR3: CASSFRGSNEKLFF. CDR3 bases: TGTGCCAGCAGTTTTCGGGGGAGTAATGAAAAACTGTTTTTT.

This clonotype was picked up a small number of times. This CDR3 is CSARAGTSGRGSTDTQYF. CDR3 bases: TGCAGTGCTAGAGCTGGGACTAGCGGGAGAGGGAGCACAGATACGCAGTATTTT. This chain uses TRBV20-1 with TRBJ2-3; 14 nucleotides agree with TRBD2. Germline values: CDR1 DFQATT, CDR2 SNEGSKA (reference sequence). J was trimmed by 0 bases and V by 1 base; bases with no gene match: 6. This CDR3 is built from 18 residues.

This clonotype has ten or more counts. This chain uses TRBV12-3 or TRBV12-4 with TRBJ2-3, with 9 bases that match TRBD1. After removal of 6 bases from V and 1 base from J, the junction contained 2 bases not matched to a gene. This CDR3 spans 14 amino acids. CDR3 in amino acids: CASRDRGGTDTQYF. The CDR3 DNA reads as TGTGCCAGCAGGGACAGGGGCGGCACAGATACGCAGTATTTT.

This clonotype was counted only a few times. The chain employs TRBV28 and TRBJ2-7; possibly TRBD1 or TRBD2 for D (5 bases each). The CDR3 is 13 residues long. Germline V gene sequence: CDR1 MDHEN, CDR2 SYDVKM. V dropped 5 bases and J dropped 6 bases, with 14 bases sitting between them. Here the CDR3 DNA reads TGTGCCAGCAGTCGGGACCACCTCTTCGAGCAGTACTTC. Amino acid sequence: CASSRDHLFEQYF.

The chain couples TRBV5-1 to TRBJ2-3, with 9 bases identical to TRBD2. The V gene end was trimmed by 0 bases and the J gene end by 7 bases; junction bases not matched to a gene: 6. This CDR3 region has 15 residues. Per germline, CDR1 SGHRS and CDR2 YFSETQ. As DNA, the CDR3 is TGCGCCAGCAGCTTGGTAGCGGGGGATGTGAATACGCAGTATTTT. Encoded protein: CASSLVAGDVNTQYF.

The chain employs TRBV2 and TRBJ2-4; D remains ambiguous. This CDR3 comprises 13 residues. Looked up from germline, CDR1 is SNHLY and CDR2 is FYNNEI. Trimming left V 3 bases short and J 9 bases short, with 12 bases between. This chain's CDR3 is CASSDNPRAIQYF. The CDR3 DNA follows: TGTGCCAGCAGTGATAACCCTAGGGCCATTCAGTACTTC. Drawing the rest from reference TRBV2 and TRBJ2-4, the complete variable domain is EPEVTQTPSHQVTQMGQEVILRCVPISNHLYFYWYRQILGQKVEFLVSFYNNEISEKSEIFDDQFSVERPDGSNFTLKIRSTKLEDSAMYFCASSDNPRAIQYFGAGTRLSVL.

This chain links TRBV5-1 with TRBJ2-4; 10 bases agree with TRBD1. Germline loops: CDR1 SGHRS, CDR2 YFSETQ. This CDR3 comprises 15 residues. Trimming cost V 3 bases and J 2 bases; bases outside gene matches: 2. The chain's CDR3 is CASSSTGGTKNIQYF. CDR3 DNA sequence: TGCGCCAGCAGCTCGACAGGGGGCACCAAAAACATTCAGTACTTC.

Many counts were recorded for this clonotype. The chain is built from TRBV20-1 and TRBJ2-1; unclear D gene. V was pared by 3 bases and J by 7 bases, with 13 bases between. CDR3 length equals 13 residues. The germline gives CDR1 DFQATT, CDR2 SNEGSKA (reference sequence). DNA for the CDR3: TGCAGTGCTAGTCAGCCAAATGGGAATGAGCAGTTCTTC. Its translation is CSASQPNGNEQFF.

This clonotype was seen at least ten times. Here the CDR3 DNA reads TGTGCCATCAGTGAGTCCCAGGGAGGCAATCAGCCCCAGCATTTT. Translated, it gives CAISESQGGNQPQHF. The J gene is TRBJ1-5, the V gene TRBV10-3; a possible D gene is TRBD1 (5 bases). Germline CDR1 is ENHRY and CDR2 is SYGVKD. The ends were cut back, 0 bases at V and 2 bases at J, with 8 bases in the middle. The CDR3 length is 15 residues.

The rearrangement uses TRBV20-1 and TRBJ2-1; 10 nucleotides match TRBD2. The CDR3 is 16 amino acids. CDR1 is DFQATT, CDR2 SNEGSKA, per germline (reference sequence). V lost 8 bases, J lost 2 bases, and 12 bases stayed unmatched. CDR3 bases: TGCAGTACCCCAGGCGGTCTAGCGGGAGCCTACAATGAGCAGTTCTTC. This gives the protein CSTPGGLAGAYNEQFF.

In its sample, this clonotype was seen a few times. The chain employs TRBV5-4 and TRBJ1-6; possible D gene TRBD1, 5 bases. The CDR3 consists of 14 residues. Germline V gives CDR1 SGHNT, CDR2 YYREEE (reference sequence). The V gene lost 0 bases and the J gene lost 6 bases, with 7 bases spanning the gap. This CDR3 reads CASSLERGNSPLHF. The CDR3 coding sequence is TGTGCCAGCAGCTTGGAAAGGGGTAATTCACCCCTCCACTTT.